The rows below give T cell receptor beta chains drawn from one sample of a study of T-cell reconstitution after alpha-beta-depleted transplantation in children. Each CDR3 protein gets one entry after TCRdb re-called the PCR reads with MiXCR. The sample gives a few hundred thousand distinct CDR3 sequences, approximately 23% of which show up once; about a tenth is in the top ten. Sample: PBMCs, mostly from graft donor cells, taken 180 days after TCRalphabeta/CD19-depleted stem cell transplant. The receptors were gathered from a male patient between 10 and 17 years old who had a stem cell transplant for acute lymphoblastic leukemia, so the T cells may come from the graft donor. Each CDR3 is given with its conserved first and last residue.

v_call | cdr3_length | cdr3_aa
TRBV20-1 | 15 | CSARPRGVGVHGYTF
TRBV6-1 | 17 | CASSDRDRGSGANVLTF
TRBV12-3/TRBV12-4 | 17 | CASRSGTTHSSYNEQFF
TRBV5-6 | 14 | CASSLRGTIHEQYF
TRBV7-9 | 14 | CASSADSAGGSAFF
TRBV7-2 | 17 | CASSSAGGFPQGYGYTF
TRBV5-1 | 15 | CASSPPGQGIYEQYF
TRBV3-1 | 19 | CACSQRPYGQGGINQPQHF
TRBV5-1 | 14 | CASSLTSGAHEQYF
TRBV5-1 | 15 | CASSLAVSSGNTIYF
TRBV20-1 | 11 | CSARAGTPEYF
TRBV20-1 | 14 | CSARSGTLGQPQHF
TRBV10-3 | 14 | CAISDQGGFQPQHF
TRBV20-1 | 13 | CSARHQNTGELFF
TRBV7-9 | 13 | CASSPPQSDTQYF
TRBV9 | 17 | CASSGTGTGGRTGELFF
TRBV2 | 14 | CASGLQGLAYEQYF
TRBV11-2 | 13 | CASSLAWTDTQYF
TRBV27 | 12 | CACGRRGGELFF
TRBV20-1 | 11 | CSASFYNEQFF
TRBV5-1 | 15 | CASSLVVGASYEQYF
TRBV5-1 | 16 | CASSLWPGKISYEQYF
TRBV7-9 | 14 | CASRRLAGVDTQYF
TRBV29-1 | 13 | CSTRQGSSYEQYF
TRBV3-1 | 14 | CASSPRYAPSWQYF
TRBV10-3 | 15 | CAISELDLSGYEQYF
TRBV29-1 | 11 | CSVGGNQPQHF
TRBV12-3/TRBV12-4 | 12 | CASLAETNEQFF
TRBV29-1 | 14 | CSVVRLAAYNEQFF
TRBV20-1 | 17 | CSARDLNLAGGPDEQYF
TRBV3-1 | 13 | CASSQRGADTQYF
TRBV20-1 | 17 | CSAKGTLGPINNQPQHF
TRBV7-3 | 14 | CASSLTPQGTEAFF
TRBV6-5 | 17 | CASSSSGRARGFYEQYF
TRBV7-9 | 14 | CASSPDRGRFEQYF
TRBV27 | 18 | CASSRTPLLAAGTDTQYF
TRBV24-1 | 15 | CATSTRNRGTDTQYF
TRBV28 | 16 | CASSPPQPGQYNEQFF
TRBV5-1 | 13 | CASSGGGSYEQYF
TRBV5-1 | 14 | CASSSGTLKETQYF
TRBV20-1 | 12 | CSASPDSYEQYF
TRBV4-1 | 14 | CASSPYSKKYEQYF
TRBV12-3/TRBV12-4 | 16 | CASSYGGLAGTNEQFF
TRBV11-2 | 14 | CASGRFLTGDTQYF
TRBV29-1 | 13 | CSVVRNSYNEQFF
TRBV5-1 | 15 | CASSLGGQGNYEQYF
TRBV9 | 14 | CASSVGTRYNEQFF
TRBV20-1 | 15 | CSVRGREYSYNEQFF
TRBV25-1 | 16 | CASSDHTSAHRYEQYF
TRBV5-1 | 15 | CASSLVAGSRTEAFF
TRBV5-1 | 13 | CASTTLGYNEQFF